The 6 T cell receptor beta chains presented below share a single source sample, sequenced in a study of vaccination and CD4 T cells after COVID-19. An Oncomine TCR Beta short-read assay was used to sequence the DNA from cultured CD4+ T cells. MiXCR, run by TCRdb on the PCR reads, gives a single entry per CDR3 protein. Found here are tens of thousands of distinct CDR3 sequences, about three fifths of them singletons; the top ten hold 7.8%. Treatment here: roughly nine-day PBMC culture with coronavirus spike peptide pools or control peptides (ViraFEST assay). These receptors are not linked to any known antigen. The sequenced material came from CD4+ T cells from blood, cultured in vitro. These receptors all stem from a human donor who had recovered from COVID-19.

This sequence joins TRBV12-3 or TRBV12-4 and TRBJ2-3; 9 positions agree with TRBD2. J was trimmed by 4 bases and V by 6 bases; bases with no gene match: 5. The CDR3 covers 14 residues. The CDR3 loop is CASRRSGSADTQYF. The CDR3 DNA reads TGTGCCAGCAGACGTAGCGGGAGCGCAGATACGCAGTATTTT.

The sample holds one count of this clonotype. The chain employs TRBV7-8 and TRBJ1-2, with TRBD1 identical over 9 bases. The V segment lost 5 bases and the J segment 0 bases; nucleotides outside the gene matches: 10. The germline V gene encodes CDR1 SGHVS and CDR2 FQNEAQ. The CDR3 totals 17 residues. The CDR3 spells CASSAGTGRIANYGYTF. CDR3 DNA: TGTGCCAGCAGCGCCGGGACAGGGCGTATAGCTAACTATGGCTACACCTTC.

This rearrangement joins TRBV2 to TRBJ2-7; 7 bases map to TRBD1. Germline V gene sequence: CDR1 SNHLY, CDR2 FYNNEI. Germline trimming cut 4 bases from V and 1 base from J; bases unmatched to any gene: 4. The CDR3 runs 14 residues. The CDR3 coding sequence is TGTGCCAGCAGTGTGGGGACAGAGTCCTACGAGCAGTACTTC. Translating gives CASSVGTESYEQYF. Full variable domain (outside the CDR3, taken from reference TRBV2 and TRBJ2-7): EPEVTQTPSHQVTQMGQEVILRCVPISNHLYFYWYRQILGQKVEFLVSFYNNEISEKSEIFDDQFSVERPDGSNFTLKIRSTKLEDSAMYFCASSVGTESYEQYFGPGTRLTVT.

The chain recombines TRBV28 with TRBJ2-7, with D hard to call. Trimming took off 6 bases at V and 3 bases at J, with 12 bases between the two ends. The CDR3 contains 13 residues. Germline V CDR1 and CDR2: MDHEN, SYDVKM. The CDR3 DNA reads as TGTGCCAGCAGAGTGTCCCCTTACTACGAGCAGTACTTC. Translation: CASRVSPYYEQYF. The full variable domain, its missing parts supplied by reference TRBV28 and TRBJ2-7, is DVKVTQSSRYLVKRTGEKVFLECVQDMDHENMFWYRQDPGLGLRLIYFSYDVKMKEKGDIPEGYSVSREKKERFSLILESASTNQTSMYLCASRVSPYYEQYFGPGTRLTVT.

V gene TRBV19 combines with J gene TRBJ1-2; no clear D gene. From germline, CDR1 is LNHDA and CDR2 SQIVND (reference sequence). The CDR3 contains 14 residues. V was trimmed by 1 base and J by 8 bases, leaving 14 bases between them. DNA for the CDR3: TGTGCCAGTAGTATAGTCCCCCCAAAAGGAGGCTACACCTTC. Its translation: CASSIVPPKGGYTF.

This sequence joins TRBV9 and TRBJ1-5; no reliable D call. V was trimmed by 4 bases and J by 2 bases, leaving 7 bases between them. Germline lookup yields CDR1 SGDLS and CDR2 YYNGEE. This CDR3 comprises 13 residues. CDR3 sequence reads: CASSPGGNQPQHF. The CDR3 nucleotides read TGTGCCAGCAGCCCCGGGGGCAATCAGCCCCAGCATTTT.